The present TCR beta chain was sequenced within a study of CD8 T cells in ankylosing spondylitis (dated by TCRdb to about 2017). General notes on the study: T cell receptor beta repertoires were profiled in healthy donors and ankylosing spondylitis patients so that disease-linked TCR variants could be found. The whole study cohort included 108 healthy donors and around 24 ankylosing spondylitis patients. Samples of peripheral blood were taken, and for ankylosing spondylitis patients, synovial fluid was collected as well.

The run used an Illumina HiSeq 2500. TCR beta libraries were prepared by quantitative 5'-RACE with molecular barcodes. In the authors' own workflow: To identify disease-linked TCR variants, a new computational method was used, one built on a probabilistic model of VDJ rearrangement. TCRdb applied fastp at Q25 and MiXCR to the public reads, then kept only in-frame beta chains. Rows matching on CDR3 protein sequence are summarized as one entry with the most common DNA and genes. The V and J calls and clone size are TCRdb's, not the authors'. This sample gives just under 550,000 distinct CDR3 sequences in total; roughly an eighth of them show up just once. The top ten clones comprise almost 7% of the sample. This clonotype was observed at least ten times. The target of this receptor is not known. Base qualities are missing; no much larger clone stands one base away. Broad study findings and their caveats: A CD8+ phenotype was shown by the disease-linked clones, which were found at relatively low frequencies in peripheral blood. Some of the motif variants had been reported before in the synovial fluid and blood of reactive arthritis patients, a finding that suggests common disease-initiation mechanisms. The disease-linked clones were reported as significantly enriched in matched synovial fluid samples from ankylosing spondylitis patients. A TCR beta motif made up of seven or eight highly homologous amino acid variants appeared to be characteristic of blood from ankylosing spondylitis patients.

This sequence was found in a male donor with ankylosing spondylitis. Sequencing used blood, either unsorted or a sorted T cell fraction (not recorded which).

The CDR3 region: CATSRVYEPELFF. The DNA is as follows: TGTGCCACCAGCAGAGTTTACGAACCGGAGCTGTTTTTT. In this chain, TRBV15 is recombined with TRBJ2-2, with no confidently assigned D gene. From the cysteine up to the phenylalanine, the CDR3 has a length of 13 residues. The CDR3 DNA has 39 bases and is translated from base 1. V is clipped by 1 base and J by 10 bases, and the sequence between their germline boundaries is 10 bases long. CDR1 is given as LNHNV and CDR2 as YYDKDF, both from the germline V gene (reference sequence).